A single sample is the source of the 3 T cell receptor beta chains below, sequenced in a study of blood T cell repertoires in COVID-19 (dated by TCRdb to 2018 to 2020). The library came from the immunoSEQ multiplex PCR assay. This is the immuneACCESS table as TCRdb keeps it, with only in-frame sequences that have V and J called. A part of the clones is gone; compared with another copy, unresolved V genes explain less than half, and the rest is unexplained. For this sample the table gives roughly 190,000 clones, of which roughly three quarters were detected only once. Roughly 17% of the sample is taken by the ten largest. Specimen: PBMCs or T cells enriched from blood (not recorded which). Receptor source: a woman between 50 and 59 years old with acute COVID-19.

V and J are TRBV18 and TRBJ1-1; TRBD1 agrees at 7 bases. V was clipped by 3 bases and J by 2 bases; unmatched bases: 3. This CDR3 is 14 amino acids long. Germline V gene sequence: CDR1 KGHSH, CDR2 LQKENI. The CDR3 is CASSPGTANTEAFF. In DNA form, the CDR3 reads TGTGCCAGCTCACCTGGGACAGCCAACACTGAAGCTTTCTTT.

The rearrangement joins TRBV6-5 to TRBJ2-7; 14 nucleotides agree with TRBD2. The CDR3 is 14 amino acids. Per germline, CDR1 MNHEY and CDR2 SVGAGI. V lost 6 bases to trimming and J lost 6 bases; unmatched junction nucleotides: 4. The CDR3 protein is CASRWTSGGPEQYV. Here the CDR3 DNA reads TGTGCCAGCAGGTGGACTAGCGGGGGGCCCGAGCAGTACGTC.

About this clone: The junction differs from germline at one of its ends, possibly a read error. The CDR3 region has the DNA TGCAGCGTGGAAGCCCGGGGAATAACTGAAGCTTTCTTT. This encodes CSVEARGITEAFF. This chain uses TRBV29-1 with TRBJ1-1; D unclear. This CDR3 region has 13 residues. CDR1 SQVTM and CDR2 ANQGSEA come from the germline V gene.